The T cell receptor (beta chain) described here comes from a study of T-cell memory formation after mild COVID-19. Across the whole study: Across donors, TCR clusters were largely donor specific. Study-wide points: Among clones peaking at day 37 in the second wave, SARS-CoV-2 specificity remained unconfirmed. Contracting clones, day 15 to 85, had balanced CD4/CD8, and later expanders favored CD4+.

As to this clonotype: Its antigen is not known.

TCRdb passed the 5' RACE reads through MiXCR, listing each CDR3 protein once. The data show 250,000 or so distinct CDR3 sequences, with more than 15% seen just once and roughly 24% held by the top ten. CDR1 is GTSNPN, CDR2 SVGIG, per germline (reference sequence). V lost 2 bases and J 2 bases, leaving 26 bases between the germline ends. The CDR3 runs to 19 residues. Sequencing used PBMCs or a T cell subset sorted from them (not recorded which). The TCR originated in a man aged 18 to 30 who had mild COVID-19 (a few samples of this study predate the infection). Cell type and time point are not known. The V call is TRBV30, the J call TRBJ2-3; D gene uncertain. DNA of the CDR3: TGTGCCTGGAGTCCCCGAGTGGCCTCTCGTCCCGCGCCCACAGATACGCAGTATTTT. Amino acid sequence: CAWSPRVASRPAPTDTQYF.